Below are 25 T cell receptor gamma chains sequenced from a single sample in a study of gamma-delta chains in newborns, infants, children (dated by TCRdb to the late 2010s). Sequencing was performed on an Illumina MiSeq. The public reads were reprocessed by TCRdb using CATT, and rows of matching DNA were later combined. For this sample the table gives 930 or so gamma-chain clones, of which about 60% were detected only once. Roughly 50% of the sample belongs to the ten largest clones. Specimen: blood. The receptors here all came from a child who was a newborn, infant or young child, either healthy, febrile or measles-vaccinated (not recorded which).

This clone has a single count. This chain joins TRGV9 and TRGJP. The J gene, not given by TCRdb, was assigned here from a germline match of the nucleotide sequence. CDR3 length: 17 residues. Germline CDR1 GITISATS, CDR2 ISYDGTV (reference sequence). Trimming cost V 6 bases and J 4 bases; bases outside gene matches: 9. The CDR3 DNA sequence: TGTGCCTTGTGGACACCGCCTCAAGAGTTGGGCAAAAAAATCAAGGTATTT. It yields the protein CALWTPPQELGKKIKVF.

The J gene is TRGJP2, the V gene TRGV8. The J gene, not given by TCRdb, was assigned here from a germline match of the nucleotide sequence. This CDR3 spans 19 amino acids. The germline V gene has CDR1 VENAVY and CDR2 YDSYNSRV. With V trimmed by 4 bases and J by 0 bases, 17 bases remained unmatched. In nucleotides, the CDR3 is TGTGCCACCTGGGACGGGCCCGGCATTTTATATAGTAGTGATTGGATCAAGACGTTT. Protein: CATWDGPGILYSSDWIKTF.

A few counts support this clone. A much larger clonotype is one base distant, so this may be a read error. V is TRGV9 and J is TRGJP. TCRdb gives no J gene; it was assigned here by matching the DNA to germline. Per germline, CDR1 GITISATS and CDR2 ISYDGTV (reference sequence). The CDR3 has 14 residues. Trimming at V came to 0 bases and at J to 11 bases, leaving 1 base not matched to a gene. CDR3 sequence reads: CALWEVVGKKIKVF. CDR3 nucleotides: TGTGCCTTGTGGGAGGTGGTGGGCAAAAAAATCAAGGTATTT.

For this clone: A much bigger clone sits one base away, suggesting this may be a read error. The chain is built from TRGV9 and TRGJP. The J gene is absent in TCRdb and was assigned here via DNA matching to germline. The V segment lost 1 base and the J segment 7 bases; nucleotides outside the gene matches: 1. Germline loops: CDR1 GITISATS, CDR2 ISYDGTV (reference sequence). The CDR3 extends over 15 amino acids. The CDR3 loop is CALWEVELGKKIKVF. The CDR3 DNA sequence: TGTGCCTTGTGGGAGGTTGAGTTGGGCAAAAAAATCAAGGTATTT.

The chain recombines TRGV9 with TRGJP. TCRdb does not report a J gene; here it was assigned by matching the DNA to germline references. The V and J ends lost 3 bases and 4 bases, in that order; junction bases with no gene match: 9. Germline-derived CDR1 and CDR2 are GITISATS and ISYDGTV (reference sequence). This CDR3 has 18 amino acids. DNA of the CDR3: TGTGCCTTGTGGGAGTACCCATTTCAAGAGTTGGGCAAAAAAATCAAGGTATTT. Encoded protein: CALWEYPFQELGKKIKVF.

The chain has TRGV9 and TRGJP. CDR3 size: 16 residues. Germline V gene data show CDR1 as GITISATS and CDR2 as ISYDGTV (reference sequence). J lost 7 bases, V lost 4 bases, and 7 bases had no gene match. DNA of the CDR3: TGTGCCTTGTGGGAAAGAGGGGAGTTGGGCAAAAAAATCAAGGTATTT. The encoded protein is CALWERGELGKKIKVF.

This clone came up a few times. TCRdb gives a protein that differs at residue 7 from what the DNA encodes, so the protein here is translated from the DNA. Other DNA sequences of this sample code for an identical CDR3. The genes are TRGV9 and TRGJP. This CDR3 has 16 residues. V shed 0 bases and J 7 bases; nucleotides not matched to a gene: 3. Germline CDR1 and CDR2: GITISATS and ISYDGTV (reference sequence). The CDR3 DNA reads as TGTGCCTTGTGGGAGGTGTCGGAGTTGGGCAAAAAAATCAAGGTATTT. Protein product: CALWEVSELGKKIKVF.

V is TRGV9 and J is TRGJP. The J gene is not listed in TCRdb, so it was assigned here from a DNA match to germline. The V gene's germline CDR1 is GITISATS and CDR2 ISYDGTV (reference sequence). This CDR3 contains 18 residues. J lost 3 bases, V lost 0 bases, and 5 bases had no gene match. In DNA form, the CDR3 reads TGTGCCTTGTGGGAGGTGCTCTTGCAAGAGTTGGGCAAAAAAATCAAGGTATTT. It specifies CALWEVLLQELGKKIKVF.

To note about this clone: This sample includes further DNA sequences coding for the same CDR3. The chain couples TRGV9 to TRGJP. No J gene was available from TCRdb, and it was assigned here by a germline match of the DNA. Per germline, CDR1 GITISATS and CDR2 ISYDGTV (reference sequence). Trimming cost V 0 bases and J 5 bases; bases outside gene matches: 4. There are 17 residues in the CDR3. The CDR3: CALWEVHKELGKKIKVF. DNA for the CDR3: TGTGCCTTGTGGGAGGTGCATAAAGAGTTGGGCAAAAAAATCAAGGTATTT.

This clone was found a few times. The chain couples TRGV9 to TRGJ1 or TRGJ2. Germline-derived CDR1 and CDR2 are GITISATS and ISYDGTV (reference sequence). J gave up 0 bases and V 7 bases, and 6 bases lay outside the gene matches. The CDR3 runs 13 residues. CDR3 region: CALCRENYYKKLF. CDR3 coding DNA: TGTGCCTTGTGTCGAGAGAATTATTATAAGAAACTCTTT.

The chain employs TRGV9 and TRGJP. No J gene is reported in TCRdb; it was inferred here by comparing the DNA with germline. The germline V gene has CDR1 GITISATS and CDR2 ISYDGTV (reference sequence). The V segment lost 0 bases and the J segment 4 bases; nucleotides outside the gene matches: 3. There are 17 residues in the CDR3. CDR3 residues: CALWEVGQELGKKIKVF. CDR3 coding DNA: TGTGCCTTGTGGGAGGTGGGACAAGAGTTGGGCAAAAAAATCAAGGTATTT.

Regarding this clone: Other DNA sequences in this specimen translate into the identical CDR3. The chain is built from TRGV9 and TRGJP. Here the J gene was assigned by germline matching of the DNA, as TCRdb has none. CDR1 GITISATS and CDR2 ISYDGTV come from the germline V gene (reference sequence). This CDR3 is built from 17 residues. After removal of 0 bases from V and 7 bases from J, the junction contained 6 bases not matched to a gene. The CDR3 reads CALWEVQSELGKKIKVF. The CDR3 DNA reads TGTGCCTTGTGGGAGGTGCAATCGGAGTTGGGCAAAAAAATCAAGGTATTT.

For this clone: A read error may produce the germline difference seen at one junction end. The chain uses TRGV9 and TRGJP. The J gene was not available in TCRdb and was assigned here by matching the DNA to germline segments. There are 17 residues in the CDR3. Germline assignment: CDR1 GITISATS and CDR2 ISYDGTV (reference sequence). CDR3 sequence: CALWEAVQESGKKIKVF. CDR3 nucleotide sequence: TGTGCCTTGTGGGAGGCTGTACAAGAGTCGGGCAAAAAAATCAAGGTATTT.

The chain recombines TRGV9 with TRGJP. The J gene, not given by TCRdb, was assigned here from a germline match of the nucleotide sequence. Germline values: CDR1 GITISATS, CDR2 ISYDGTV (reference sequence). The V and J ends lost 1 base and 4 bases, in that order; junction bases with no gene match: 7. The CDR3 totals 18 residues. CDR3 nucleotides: TGTGCCTTGTGGGAGGTCTTCGCACAAGAGTTGGGCAAAAAAATCAAGGTATTT. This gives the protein CALWEVFAQELGKKIKVF.

The DNA for the CDR3 is TGTGCCACCTGGGACGGGCGTTGGTTCAAGATATTT. Its translation: CATWDGRWFKIF. The gene calls are TRGV2 and TRGJP1. The CDR3 length is 12 residues. From germline, CDR1 is EGSNGY and CDR2 YDSYNSKV. V lost 0 bases, J lost 9 bases, and 1 base stayed unmatched.

The chain's CDR3 is CALWNQELGKKIKVF. CDR3 bases: TGTGCCTTGTGGAATCAAGAGTTGGGCAAAAAAATCAAGGTATTT. This chain uses TRGV9 with TRGJP. No J segment appears in TCRdb, so it was assigned here by matching the sequence to germline. This CDR3 region has 15 residues. The V gene end was trimmed by 6 bases and the J gene end by 4 bases; junction bases not matched to a gene: 3. Per the germline V gene, CDR1 is GITISATS and CDR2 is ISYDGTV (reference sequence).

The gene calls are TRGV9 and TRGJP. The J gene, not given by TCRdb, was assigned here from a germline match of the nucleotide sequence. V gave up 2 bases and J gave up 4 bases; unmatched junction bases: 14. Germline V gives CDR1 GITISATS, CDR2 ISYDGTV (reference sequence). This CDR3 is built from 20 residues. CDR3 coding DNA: TGTGCCTTGTGGGAGGACCCGTCTATAACCCAAGAGTTGGGCAAAAAAATCAAGGTATTT. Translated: CALWEDPSITQELGKKIKVF.

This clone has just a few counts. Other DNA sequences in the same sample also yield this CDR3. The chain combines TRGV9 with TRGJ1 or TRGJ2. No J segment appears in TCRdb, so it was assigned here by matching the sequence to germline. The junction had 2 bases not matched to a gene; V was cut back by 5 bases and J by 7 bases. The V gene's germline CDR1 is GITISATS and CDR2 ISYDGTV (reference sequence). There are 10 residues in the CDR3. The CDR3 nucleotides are TGTGCCTTGTGGGGGTATAAGAAACTCTTT. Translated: CALWGYKKLF.

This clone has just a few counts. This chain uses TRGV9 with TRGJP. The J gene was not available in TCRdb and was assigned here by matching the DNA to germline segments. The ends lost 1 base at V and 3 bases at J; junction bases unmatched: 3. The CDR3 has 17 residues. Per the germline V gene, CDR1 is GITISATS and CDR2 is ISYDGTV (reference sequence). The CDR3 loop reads CALWEVKQELGKKIKVF. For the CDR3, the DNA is TGTGCCTTGTGGGAGGTTAAGCAAGAGTTGGGCAAAAAAATCAAGGTATTT.

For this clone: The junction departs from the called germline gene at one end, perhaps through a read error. The CDR3 protein is CALWEVLQELSKKIKVF. CDR3 nucleotide sequence: TGTGCCTTGTGGGAGGTATTGCAAGAGTTGAGCAAAAAAATCAAGGTATTT. The chain combines TRGV9 with TRGJP. TCRdb supplies no J gene; here it was assigned by aligning the nucleotide sequence to germline. Germline lookup yields CDR1 GITISATS and CDR2 ISYDGTV (reference sequence). The CDR3 runs 17 residues.

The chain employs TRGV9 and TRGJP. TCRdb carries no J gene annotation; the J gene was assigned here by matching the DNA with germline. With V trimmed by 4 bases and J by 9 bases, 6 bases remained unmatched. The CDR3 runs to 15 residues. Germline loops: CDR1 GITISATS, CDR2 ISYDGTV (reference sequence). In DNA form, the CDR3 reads TGTGCCTTGTGGGAATCTCGGTTGGGCAAAAAAATCAAGGTATTT. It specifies CALWESRLGKKIKVF.

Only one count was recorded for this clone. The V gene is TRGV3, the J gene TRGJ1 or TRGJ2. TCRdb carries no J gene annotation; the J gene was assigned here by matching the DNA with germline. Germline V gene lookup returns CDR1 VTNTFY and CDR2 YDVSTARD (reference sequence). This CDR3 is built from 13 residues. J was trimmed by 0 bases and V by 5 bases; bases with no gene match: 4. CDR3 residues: CATWVPNYYKKLF. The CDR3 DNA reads TGTGCCACCTGGGTCCCGAATTATTATAAGAAACTCTTT.

The CDR3 region has the DNA TGTGCCTTGTGGGAGGTGTGGCGAGGGAAAGAGTTGGGCAAAAAAATCAAGGTATTT. Residues: CALWEVWRGKELGKKIKVF. The chain links TRGV9 to TRGJP. TCRdb lists no J gene, so it was determined here by aligning the DNA to germline. Germline V gene data show CDR1 as GITISATS and CDR2 as ISYDGTV (reference sequence). The CDR3 runs to 19 residues. The J segment lost 5 bases and the V segment lost 0 bases, leaving 10 bases of the junction unmatched.

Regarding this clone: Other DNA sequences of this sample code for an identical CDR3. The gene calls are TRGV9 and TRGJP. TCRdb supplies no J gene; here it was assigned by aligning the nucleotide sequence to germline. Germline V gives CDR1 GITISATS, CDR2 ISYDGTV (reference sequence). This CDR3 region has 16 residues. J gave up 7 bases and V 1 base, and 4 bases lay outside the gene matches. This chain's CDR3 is CALWEVEELGKKIKVF. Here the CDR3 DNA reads TGTGCCTTGTGGGAGGTTGAGGAGTTGGGCAAAAAAATCAAGGTATTT.

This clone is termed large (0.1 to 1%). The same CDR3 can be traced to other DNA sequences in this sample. CDR3: CALWEELGKKIKVF. As DNA, the CDR3 is TGTGCCTTGTGGGAAGAGTTGGGCAAAAAAATCAAGGTATTT. The chain recombines TRGV9 with TRGJP. After removal of 4 bases from V and 6 bases from J, the junction contained 0 bases not matched to a gene. The CDR3 consists of 14 residues. Germline CDR1 is GITISATS and CDR2 is ISYDGTV (reference sequence).